Below, 13 T cell receptor beta chains from the same sample are listed, as sequenced in a study of shared clonotypes between healthy human individuals. Method: immunoSEQ multiplex PCR; TCRdb's copy keeps in-frame clones and lacks some. The table has approximately 1.5 million clones, 98% to 99% seen once. The sample consisted of naive CD4+ T cells sorted from blood. Subset specified: CD45RA+ positively selected. The receptor set was obtained from a man aged 30 to 45 in good health.

This chain joins TRBV11-2 and TRBJ2-1; D possibly corresponds to TRBD2 (5 bases). Germline V gene data show CDR1 as SGHAT and CDR2 as FQNNGV. V was cut by 1 base and J by 2 bases, with 15 bases left in between. This CDR3 has 17 residues. The CDR3 protein is CASSLGFIWEPYNEQFF. CDR3 nucleotides: TGTGCCAGCAGCTTAGGGTTTATATGGGAGCCCTACAATGAGCAGTTCTTC.

This chain links TRBV7-2 with TRBJ2-7, with TRBD2 identical over 10 bases. Germline assignment: CDR1 SGHTA and CDR2 FQGNSA. V lost 2 bases, J lost 3 bases, and 7 bases stayed unmatched. This CDR3 is built from 16 residues. The CDR3 nucleotides are TGTGCCAGCAGCTTAATGAGGGCTAGCGGGAGCTACGAGCAGTACTTC. Its protein is CASSLMRASGSYEQYF.

The CDR3 nucleotides read TGTGCCAGCTCACCACTCAGAAGAAGCTCCTACGAGCAGTACTTC. Translation gives CASSPLRRSSYEQYF. The gene calls are TRBV18 and TRBJ2-7; no definite D call. CDR1 and CDR2 (germline): KGHSH, LQKENI. The CDR3 loop spans 15 amino acids. V was clipped by 1 base and J by 0 bases, with 10 bases between them.

The chain joins TRBV5-1 to TRBJ2-7; D might be TRBD1 or TRBD2, each matching 5 bases. Looked up from germline, CDR1 is SGHRS and CDR2 is YFSETQ. The V end was cut by 4 bases, the J end by 6 bases, with 17 bases between. The CDR3 has 14 amino acids. The CDR3 nucleotides read TGCGCCAGCAGCAGGGACCCTGGTTGGGGCGAGCAGTACTTC. This gives the protein CASSRDPGWGEQYF.

V usage is TRBV7-6 and J usage is TRBJ2-2, with unresolved D. Per the germline V gene, CDR1 is SGHVS and CDR2 is FNYEAQ. The CDR3 is 11 amino acids. Trimming removed 5 bases from V and 7 bases from J, with 5 bases in between. CDR3 DNA: TGTGCCAGCAGCCTTTACGGGGAGCTGTTTTTT. As protein: CASSLYGELFF. Using reference TRBV7-6 and TRBJ2-2 for the parts outside the CDR3, the full variable domain is GAGVSQSPRYKVTKRGQDVALRCDPISGHVSLYWYRQALGQGPEFLTYFNYEAQQDKSGLPNDRFSAERPEGSISTLTIQRTEQRDSAMYRCASSLYGELFFGEGSRLTVL.

The rearrangement joins TRBV27 to TRBJ2-3; the D gene is possibly TRBD2 (6 bases). Deletions cut 8 bases from V and 7 bases from J, with 13 bases between. Per germline, CDR1 MNHEY and CDR2 SMNVEV (reference sequence). This CDR3 contains 12 residues. The CDR3 loop is CASRRDSHTQYF. In nucleotides, the CDR3 is TGTGCCAGCCGAAGGGACTCCCATACGCAGTATTTT.

The rearrangement uses TRBV5-1 and TRBJ2-3; TRBD2 might be the D (5 bases). The CDR3 length is 18 residues. V lost 0 bases, J lost 5 bases, and 22 bases lay in between. Per the germline V gene, CDR1 is SGHRS and CDR2 is YFSETQ. CDR3 amino acids: CASSLEFLSGMYRDTQYF. In DNA, the CDR3 is TGCGCCAGCAGCTTGGAGTTCTTGTCCGGGATGTATAGAGATACGCAGTATTTT.

The chain carries TRBV10-1 and TRBJ2-1; 7 bases agree with TRBD1. V lost 4 bases to trimming and J lost 6 bases; unmatched junction nucleotides: 3. The germline V gene encodes CDR1 WNHNN and CDR2 SYGVQD (reference sequence). The CDR3 has 13 residues. The CDR3 is CASSVDRANEQFF. CDR3 nucleotides: TGCGCCAGCAGTGTCGACAGGGCCAATGAGCAGTTCTTC.

This clone turned up a few times. The CDR3 DNA follows: TGTGCCAGCAAGGGGCGGGGTGCTTCGTATGGCTACACCTTC. It codes for CASKGRGASYGYTF. The rearrangement uses TRBV2 and TRBJ1-2, with a tentative D call TRBD1 (5 bases). V lost 7 bases to trimming and J lost 5 bases, with 17 bases between them. In germline, CDR1 is SNHLY, CDR2 FYNNEI. The CDR3 has 14 residues.

The chain has TRBV28 and TRBJ2-7, with unresolved D. The CDR3 has 16 amino acids. Germline CDR1 reads MDHEN; CDR2 reads SYDVKM. V gave up 7 bases and J gave up 3 bases, with 22 bases separating them. CDR3 sequence: CASTPPLLRPNYEQYF. In nucleotides, the CDR3 is TGTGCCAGCACCCCCCCTCTTTTGAGACCAAACTACGAGCAGTACTTC.

V usage is TRBV18 and J usage is TRBJ2-1; the match to TRBD1 covers 11 bases. The CDR3 loop spans 17 amino acids. Germline lookup yields CDR1 KGHSH and CDR2 LQKENI. Unmatched junction bases numbered 8, after V lost 0 bases and J lost 7 bases. The chain's CDR3 is CASSPPVWDRGRNEQFF. In nucleotides, the CDR3 is TGTGCCAGCTCACCACCGGTGTGGGACAGGGGGAGAAATGAGCAGTTCTTC.

The CDR3 sequence: CASSSDLFGPDTQYF. CDR3 nucleotide sequence: TGTGCCAGCAGCTCGGACTTGTTTGGTCCGGATACGCAGTATTTT. This chain links TRBV7-2 with TRBJ2-3; possible D gene TRBD2, 5 bases. The ends were cut back, 4 bases at V and 6 bases at J, with 17 bases in the middle. Germline V lookup: CDR1 SGHTA, CDR2 FQGNSA. The length of the CDR3 is 15 residues. Full variable domain (remainder filled in from reference TRBV7-2 and TRBJ2-3): GAGVSQSPSNKVTEKGKDVELRCDPISGHTALYWYRQSLGQGLEFLIYFQGNSAPDKSGLPSDRFSAERTGGSVSTLTIQRTQQEDSAVYLCASSSDLFGPDTQYFGPGTRLTVL.

The CDR3 loop is CASSWTGMGPGELFF. CDR3 coding DNA: TGTGCCAGCAGTTGGACAGGGATGGGACCCGGGGAGCTGTTTTTT. The V call is TRBV25-1, the J call TRBJ2-2; 8 bases line up with TRBD1. Trimming cost V 5 bases and J 6 bases; bases outside gene matches: 8. The CDR3 is 15 residues long. The germline V gene has CDR1 MGHDK and CDR2 SYGVNS.